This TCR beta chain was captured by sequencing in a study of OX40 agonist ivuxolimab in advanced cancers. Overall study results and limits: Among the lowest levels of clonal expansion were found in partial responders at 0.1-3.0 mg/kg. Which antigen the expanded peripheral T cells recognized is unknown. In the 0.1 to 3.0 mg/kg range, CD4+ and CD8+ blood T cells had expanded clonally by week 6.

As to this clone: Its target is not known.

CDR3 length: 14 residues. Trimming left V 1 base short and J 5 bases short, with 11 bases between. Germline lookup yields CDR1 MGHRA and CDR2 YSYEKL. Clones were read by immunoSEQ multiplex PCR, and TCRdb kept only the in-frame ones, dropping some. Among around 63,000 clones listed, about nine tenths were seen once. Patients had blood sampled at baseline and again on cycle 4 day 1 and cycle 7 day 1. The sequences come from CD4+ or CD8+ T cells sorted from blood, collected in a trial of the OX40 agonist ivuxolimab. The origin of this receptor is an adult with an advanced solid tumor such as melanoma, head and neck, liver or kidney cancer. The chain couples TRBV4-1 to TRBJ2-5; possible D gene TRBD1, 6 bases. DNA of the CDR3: TGCGCCAGCAGCCAAGCAGGGGCCCAGGAGACCCAGTACTTC. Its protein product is CASSQAGAQETQYF.